This T cell receptor (beta chain) was documented in a study of blood T cell repertoires in COVID-19 (TCRdb year 2020). About the investigation overall: Collaborator samples came from the United States, Italy and Spain and covered acute and convalescent phases of COVID-19. The material from the prospective study consisted of cDNA or gDNA derived from T cells, B-cell-depleted T cells, or PBMCs. Subjects who had been exposed to COVID-19, were actively infected with it, or had recovered from it provided the deeply sampled blood TCRbeta repertoires that made up the dataset. The repertoires were made available in a free public database intended to serve as a resource for research on the immune response to SARS-CoV-2. Samples were obtained from the ongoing ImmuneRACE study (first 160 participants) and from 1,254 subjects provided by 6 global collaborators. A de-identified subject ID, COVID-19 status, age in years and sex were almost always included in the sample metadata. Where available, HLA class I and class II types were taken from metadata supplied by the sample provider and were not determined by assay-based typing. Findings and caveats that apply to the study as a whole: The amount of clinical and demographic metadata varied by source and participant and was provided uncurated.

Each collaborating institution followed its own protocols to collect whole blood in K2EDTA tubes. For TCRbeta analysis, collaborators shipped samples in one of three forms: frozen whole blood, isolated PBMCs, or DNA extracted from either of those sample types. TCRbeta CDR3 regions were amplified from genomic DNA by means of the immunoSEQ Assay, a bias-controlled multiplex PCR. Regarding the original processing steps: Within the assay, amplification of reference gene primers was used to estimate how many nucleated cells each sample contained. Sequence reads were collapsed and filtered to measure the absolute abundance of every unique TCRbeta CDR3 rearrangement. For each sample, productive Simpson clonality was calculated by taking the square root of Simpson's diversity index across productive rearrangements. Imported from immuneACCESS, the table was reduced by TCRdb to in-frame sequences with V and J called. These copies leave out some clones; in studies compared against another copy, an unresolved V gene accounts for under half, and the cause of the remainder is not known. The DNA gave D and trimming, while V, J and clone size come from that table. In all, the sample holds 150,000 to 170,000 clones, and about four fifths of those were seen once. The ten top clones hold roughly 3.7% of the sample.

From the cysteine up to the phenylalanine, the CDR3 has a length of 15 residues. The CDR3 DNA has 45 bases and is translated from base 1. V is clipped by 5 bases and J by 0 bases, and the sequence between their germline boundaries is 10 bases long. CDR1 is given as LGHNA and CDR2 as YSLEER, both from the germline V gene. In the case of this clone: There is no known antigen for this receptor. Per-nucleotide qualities are absent, and no much larger clonotype sits a single base away.

In this chain, TRBV4-3 is recombined with TRBJ2-2; the D gene lacks a confident call. Input material: peripheral blood. The origin of this receptor is a woman aged 80 or older with acute or convalescent COVID-19. The DNA is TGCGCCAGCAGCGGCAATACCGCGAACACCGGGGAGCTGTTTTTT. Its protein product is CASSGNTANTGELFF.